This T cell receptor beta chain derives from a study of long-term antiretroviral therapy in people with HIV. Researchers report immunoSEQ v3.0 was run at survey level. Assay used: immunoSEQ multiplex PCR; TCRdb lists only in-frame clones, some missing. The repertoire holds fewer than 25,000 clones, with 65% to 90% as singletons. This CDR3 has 14 residues. Between the trimmed V and J ends, which lost 3 bases and 4 bases, there was a span of 12 bases. Germline values: CDR1 ENHRY, CDR2 SYGVKD. The sequences come from unsorted PBMCs, collected at the start of antiretroviral therapy, before treatment. This TCR was sampled from a woman aged 18-30 years with HIV. The rearrangement links TRBV10-3 to TRBJ1-1; D remains unclear. The CDR3, as DNA: TGTGCCATCAGTGAAATAGGGTCTAGCACTGAAGCTTTCTTT. Its protein product is CAISEIGSSTEAFF.